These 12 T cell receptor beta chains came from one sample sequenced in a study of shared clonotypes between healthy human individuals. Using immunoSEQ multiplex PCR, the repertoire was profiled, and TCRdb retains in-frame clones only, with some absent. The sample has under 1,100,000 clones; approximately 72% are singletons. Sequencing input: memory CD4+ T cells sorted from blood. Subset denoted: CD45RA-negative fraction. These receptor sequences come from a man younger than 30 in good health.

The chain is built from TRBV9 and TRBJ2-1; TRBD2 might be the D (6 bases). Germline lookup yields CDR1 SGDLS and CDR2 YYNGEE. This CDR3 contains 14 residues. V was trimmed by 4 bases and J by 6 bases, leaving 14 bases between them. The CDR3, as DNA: TGTGCCAGCAGCCCCAGACTAGGGCCCAATGAGCAGTTCTTC. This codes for CASSPRLGPNEQFF.

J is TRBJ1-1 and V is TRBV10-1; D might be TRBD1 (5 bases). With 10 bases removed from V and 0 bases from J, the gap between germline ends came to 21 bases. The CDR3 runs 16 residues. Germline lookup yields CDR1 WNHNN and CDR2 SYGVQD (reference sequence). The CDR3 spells CAKGRPGKVLNTEAFF. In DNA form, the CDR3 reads TGCGCCAAAGGCCGCCCAGGGAAGGTTTTGAACACTGAAGCTTTCTTT.

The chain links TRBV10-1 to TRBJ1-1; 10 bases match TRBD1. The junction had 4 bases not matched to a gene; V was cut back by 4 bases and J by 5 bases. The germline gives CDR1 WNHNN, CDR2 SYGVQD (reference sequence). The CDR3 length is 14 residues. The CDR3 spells CASSGPGQGTEAFF. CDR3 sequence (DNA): TGCGCCAGCAGTGGTCCGGGACAGGGGACTGAAGCTTTCTTT.

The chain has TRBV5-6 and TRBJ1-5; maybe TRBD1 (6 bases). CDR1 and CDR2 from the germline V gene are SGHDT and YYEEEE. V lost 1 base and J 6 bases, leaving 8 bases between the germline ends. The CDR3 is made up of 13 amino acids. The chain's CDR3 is CASSLQGTQPQHF. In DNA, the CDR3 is TGTGCCAGCAGCTTGCAGGGGACTCAGCCCCAGCATTTT.

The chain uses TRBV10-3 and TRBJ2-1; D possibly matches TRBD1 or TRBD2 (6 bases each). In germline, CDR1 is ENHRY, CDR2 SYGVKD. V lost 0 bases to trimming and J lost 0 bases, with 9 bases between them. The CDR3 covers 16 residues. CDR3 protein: CAISESGGYSYNEQFF. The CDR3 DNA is TGTGCCATCAGTGAGTCCGGGGGCTACTCCTACAATGAGCAGTTCTTC.

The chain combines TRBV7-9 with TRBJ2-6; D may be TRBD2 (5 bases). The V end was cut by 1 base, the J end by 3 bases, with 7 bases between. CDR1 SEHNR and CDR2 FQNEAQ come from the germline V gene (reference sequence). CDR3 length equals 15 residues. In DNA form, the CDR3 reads TGTGCCAGCAGCTTAGGGGGAGATGGGGCCAACGTCCTGACTTTC. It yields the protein CASSLGGDGANVLTF.

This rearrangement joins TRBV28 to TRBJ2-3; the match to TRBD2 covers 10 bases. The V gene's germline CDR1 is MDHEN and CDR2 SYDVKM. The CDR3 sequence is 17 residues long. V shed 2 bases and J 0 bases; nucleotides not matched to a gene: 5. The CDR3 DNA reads TGTGCCAGCAGTTTACTAGCGGGGGTATCTAGCACAGATACGCAGTATTTT. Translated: CASSLLAGVSSTDTQYF.

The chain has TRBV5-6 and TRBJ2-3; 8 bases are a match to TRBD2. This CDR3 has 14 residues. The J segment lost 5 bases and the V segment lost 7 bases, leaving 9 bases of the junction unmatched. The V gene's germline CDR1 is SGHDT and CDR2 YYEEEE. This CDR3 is CASARGAKGDTQYF. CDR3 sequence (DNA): TGTGCCAGCGCGCGGGGGGCAAAGGGAGATACGCAGTATTTT.

The CDR3 here is CASSTSGGGGQPQHF. CDR3 nucleotides: TGTGCCAGTAGTACCTCAGGGGGCGGCGGACAGCCCCAGCATTTT. The genes are TRBV19 and TRBJ1-5; TRBD1 aligns across 8 bases. With 4 bases clipped from V and 7 bases from J, the junction kept 9 bases outside the gene matches. CDR1 and CDR2 (germline): LNHDA, SQIVND (reference sequence). The CDR3 is 15 amino acids.

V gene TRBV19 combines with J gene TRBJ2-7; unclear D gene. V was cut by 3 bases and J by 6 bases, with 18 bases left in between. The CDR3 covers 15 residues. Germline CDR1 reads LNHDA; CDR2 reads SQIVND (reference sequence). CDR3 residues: CASSMQSSIAGEQYF. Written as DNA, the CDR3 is TGTGCCAGTAGTATGCAGAGTAGTATCGCAGGCGAGCAGTACTTC.

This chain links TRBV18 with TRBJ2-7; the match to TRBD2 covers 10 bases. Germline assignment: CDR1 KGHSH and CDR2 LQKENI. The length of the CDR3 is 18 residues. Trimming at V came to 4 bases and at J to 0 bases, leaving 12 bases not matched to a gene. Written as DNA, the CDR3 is TGTGCCAGCTCACGATCGGGGACTAGCGCTATAAGCTCCTACGAGCAGTACTTC. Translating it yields CASSRSGTSAISSYEQYF.

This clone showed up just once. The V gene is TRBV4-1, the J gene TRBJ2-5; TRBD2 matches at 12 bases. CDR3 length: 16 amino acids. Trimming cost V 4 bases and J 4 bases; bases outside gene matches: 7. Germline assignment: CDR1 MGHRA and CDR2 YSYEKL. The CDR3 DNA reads TGCGCCAGCAGCCGAACACCGGGACTAGCGGGAGAGACCCAGTACTTC. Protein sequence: CASSRTPGLAGETQYF.